Below, 14 T cell receptor beta chains from the same sample are listed, as sequenced in a study of post-analysis software for immune sequencing data. Prepared TCR beta cDNA libraries contained unique molecular identifiers. TCRdb independently ran MiXCR on the PCR reads; one entry per CDR3 protein. The sample has roughly 540,000 distinct CDR3 sequences; less than 40% are singletons. Their antigens remain unidentified. Study-level results: TRBV5-6, TRBV5-1 and TRBV20-1 belonged to a set of a handful of TRBV segments that were more frequent in patients than controls.

Sequenced sample: blood. These receptor sequences come from a girl aged 2-17 years with multiple sclerosis.

This clonotype was counted between two and nine times. The chain is built from TRBV2 and TRBJ1-2, with 7 bases fitting TRBD1. This CDR3 has 13 residues. After removal of 3 bases from V and 6 bases from J, the junction contained 4 bases not matched to a gene. Germline V lookup: CDR1 SNHLY, CDR2 FYNNEI. CDR3 in DNA: TGTGCCAGCAGTGAGCAAGGGGGCAATGGCTACACCTTC. Protein sequence: CASSEQGGNGYTF.

This chain links TRBV29-1 with TRBJ1-2, with D possibly being TRBD1 (5 bases). CDR1 is SQVTM and CDR2 is ANQGSEA in the germline V gene. V was trimmed by 2 bases and J by 4 bases, leaving 11 bases between them. This CDR3 spans 13 amino acids. As DNA, the CDR3 is TGCAGCGTTGAACGGCGGGACCTCTATGGCTACACCTTC. Its translation is CSVERRDLYGYTF.

In the case of this clonotype: A much larger clone lies one base from this, so it may be a read error. The chain employs TRBV7-8 and TRBJ1-2; 8 bases are shared with TRBD1. The CDR3 sequence is 13 residues long. Germline values: CDR1 SGHVS, CDR2 FQNEAQ. After removal of 5 bases from V and 5 bases from J, the junction contained 4 bases not matched to a gene. The CDR3 nucleotides read TGTGCCAGCAGCCCGGGACAGGAGTATGGCTACACCTTC. This sequence encodes CASSPGQEYGYTF.

This clonotype turned up a few times. The V and J genes are TRBV14 and TRBJ2-7; D gene ambiguous. From germline, CDR1 is SGHDN and CDR2 FVKESK. Trimming pared 0 bases from V and 0 bases from J, leaving 12 bases between. This CDR3 has 16 amino acids. CDR3 residues: CASSQECLRSSYEQYF. The CDR3, as DNA: TGTGCCAGCAGCCAAGAGTGTCTGAGGAGCTCCTACGAGCAGTACTTC.

The CDR3 sequence: CAISLGLSGVTDTQYF. The CDR3 nucleotides read TGTGCCATCAGCCTAGGACTTTCGGGGGTGACAGATACGCAGTATTTT. The chain joins TRBV10-3 to TRBJ2-3; possible D gene TRBD2, 6 bases. This CDR3 spans 16 amino acids. The germline gives CDR1 ENHRY, CDR2 SYGVKD. V lost 6 bases and J 3 bases, leaving 19 bases between the germline ends.

The rearrangement uses TRBV4-1 and TRBJ2-1; 11 positions match TRBD2. Trimming took 4 bases from V and 0 from J; bases not matched to a gene: 11. Germline V gives CDR1 MGHRA, CDR2 YSYEKL. This CDR3 spans 19 amino acids. In DNA form, the CDR3 reads TGCGCCAGCAGCCTTGTGGGACTAGCGGACCTGAGCTCCTACAATGAGCAGTTCTTC. Translation gives CASSLVGLADLSSYNEQFF.

The sample holds many counts of this clonotype. The chain uses TRBV10-3 and TRBJ2-1, with D unclear. The CDR3 extends over 15 amino acids. The V gene lost 0 bases and the J gene lost 4 bases, with 10 bases spanning the gap. Germline loops: CDR1 ENHRY, CDR2 SYGVKD. The CDR3 DNA sequence: TGTGCCATCAGTGAGTCGGTTGTCCTTTACAATGAGCAGTTCTTC. Translated: CAISESVVLYNEQFF.

This clonotype was seen a handful of times. This sequence joins TRBV5-6 and TRBJ2-5; no firm D call. The CDR3 contains 13 residues. Per germline, CDR1 SGHDT and CDR2 YYEEEE. V was cut by 6 bases and J by 4 bases, with 13 bases left in between. The chain's CDR3 is CASTLMGGETQYF. Written as DNA, the CDR3 is TGTGCCAGCACTTTGATGGGCGGAGAGACCCAGTACTTC. The variable domain in full, completed from reference TRBV5-6 and TRBJ2-5, reads DAGVTQSPTHLIKTRGQQVTLRCSPKSGHDTVSWYQQALGQGPQFIFQYYEEEERQRGNFPDRFSGHQFPNYSSELNVNALLLGDSALYLCASTLMGGETQYFGPGTRLLVL.

The CDR3 sequence is CASSETPRLAPDTQYF. The CDR3 nucleotides read TGTGCCAGCAGCGAGACACCGAGACTAGCACCCGATACGCAGTATTTT. The chain combines TRBV9 with TRBJ2-3, with 7 bases identical to TRBD2. This CDR3 spans 16 amino acids. With 3 bases clipped from V and 6 bases from J, the junction kept 13 bases outside the gene matches. CDR1 is SGDLS, CDR2 YYNGEE, per germline.

Only a few counts were recorded for this clonotype. The CDR3 nucleotides are TGTGCCAGCACTCCCGGACATAGCTCCTACAATGAGCAGTTCTTC. Translated: CASTPGHSSYNEQFF. The chain couples TRBV12-3 or TRBV12-4 to TRBJ2-1; weak D call: TRBD1 (5 bases). The CDR3 length is 15 residues. Between the trimmed V and J ends, which lost 7 bases and 0 bases, there was a span of 13 bases.

This clonotype was recorded a few times. V usage is TRBV4-1 and J usage is TRBJ2-5; a possible D gene is TRBD1 (5 bases). CDR1 is MGHRA, CDR2 YSYEKL, per germline. The CDR3 covers 14 residues. V was cut by 0 bases and J by 7 bases, with 12 bases left in between. The CDR3 region has the DNA TGCGCCAGCAGCCAAGATTGGCAGGGCGGGACCCAGTACTTC. Translation gives CASSQDWQGGTQYF.

This clonotype appeared many times. The CDR3 DNA is TGCAGCGTTGTACACCGGCAAGAGACCCAGTACTTC. This translates into CSVVHRQETQYF. The gene calls are TRBV29-1 and TRBJ2-5; D gene ambiguous. Germline lookup yields CDR1 SQVTM and CDR2 ANQGSEA. This CDR3 spans 12 amino acids. The ends were cut back, 4 bases at V and 2 bases at J, with 8 bases in the middle.

This clonotype has only a few counts. The rearrangement joins TRBV25-1 to TRBJ2-1; TRBD1 agrees at 8 bases. CDR1 is MGHDK, CDR2 SYGVNS, per germline. The CDR3 length is 14 residues. The J segment lost 2 bases and the V segment lost 8 bases, leaving 5 bases of the junction unmatched. The CDR3 loop is CASRTGGPYNEQFF. The DNA of the CDR3 is TGTGCCAGCCGAACAGGGGGTCCCTACAATGAGCAGTTCTTC.

This sequence joins TRBV25-1 and TRBJ1-4; D is unclear. V lost 0 bases, J lost 0 bases, and 5 bases lay in between. The CDR3 contains 15 residues. The germline V gene encodes CDR1 MGHDK and CDR2 SYGVNS. CDR3 nucleotide sequence: TGTGCCAGCAGTGAATACGGTGCAACTAATGAAAAACTGTTTTTT. It translates to CASSEYGATNEKLFF. The whole variable domain, filled in from reference TRBV25-1 and TRBJ1-4, reads EADIYQTPRYLVIGTGKKITLECSQTMGHDKMYWYQQDPGMELHLIHYSYGVNSTEKGDLSSESTVSRIRTEHFPLTLESARPSHTSQYLCASSEYGATNEKLFFGSGTQLSVL.